The 22 T cell receptor beta chains presented below share a single source sample, sequenced in a study of blood T cell repertoires in COVID-19. TCRdb keeps only in-frame clones here, not all; method: immunoSEQ multiplex PCR. This sample has about 76,000 clones; approximately 84% occur once, and the top ten carry 9.5% to 12%. Sequenced material: peripheral blood. These receptors came from a man between 60 and 75 years old with COVID-19, enrolled during active disease.

The rearrangement links TRBV10-1 to TRBJ1-2; weak D call: TRBD1 (6 bases). Germline V CDR1 and CDR2: WNHNN, SYGVQD (reference sequence). Trimming stripped 5 bases from V and 8 bases from J, with 21 bases between. This CDR3 is 15 amino acids long. Here the CDR3 DNA reads TGCGCCAGCAGTCCTTCGGGACATCCCGGCGAAGGCTACACCTTC. This codes for CASSPSGHPGEGYTF.

This chain uses TRBV19 with TRBJ1-2, with 7 bases fitting TRBD1. Germline V lookup: CDR1 LNHDA, CDR2 SQIVND (reference sequence). V lost 5 bases and J lost 3; bases outside the gene matches: 3. CDR3 length equals 13 residues. The CDR3, as DNA: TGTGCCAGTAGTCTCGGGACAGACTATGGCTACACCTTC. Its protein is CASSLGTDYGYTF.

The CDR3 DNA is TGTGCCAGCAGCCCGCGTCAAGGGGCTGGTGCTAATGAAAAACTGTTTTTT. Translation gives CASSPRQGAGANEKLFF. The V gene is TRBV9, the J gene TRBJ1-4; D perhaps matches TRBD1 (5 bases). CDR1 and CDR2 (germline): SGDLS, YYNGEE. The CDR3 covers 17 residues. Trimming pared 4 bases from V and 3 bases from J, leaving 19 bases between. The full variable domain, rest sourced from reference TRBV9 and TRBJ1-4, is DSGVTQTPKHLITATGQRVTLRCSPRSGDLSVYWYQQSLDQGLQFLIQYYNGEERAKGNILERFSAQQFPDLHSELNLSSLELGDSALYFCASSPRQGAGANEKLFFGSGTQLSVL.

This clone was seen a single time. The chain combines TRBV3-1 (or the pseudogene TRBV3-2) with TRBJ1-2; the D is unclear. Trimming removed 3 bases at V and 3 bases at J, with 8 bases between. This CDR3 spans 13 amino acids. From germline, CDR1 is LGHDT and CDR2 YNNKEL (reference sequence). The CDR3 protein is CASSQTADYGYTF. The CDR3 DNA reads TGTGCCAGCAGCCAGACTGCTGACTATGGCTACACCTTC.

The chain links TRBV6-5 to TRBJ1-2; D possibly corresponds to TRBD1 (5 bases). Trimming left V 10 bases short and J 0 bases short, with 18 bases between. The CDR3 has 15 amino acids. Germline V lookup: CDR1 MNHEY, CDR2 SVGAGI. The CDR3 here is CATNLTGIANYGYTF. The CDR3 region has the DNA TGTGCCACCAACCTCACAGGTATAGCTAACTATGGCTACACCTTC.

The chain joins TRBV30 to TRBJ1-5; D gene ambiguous. The ends were cut back, 0 bases at V and 0 bases at J, with 6 bases in the middle. CDR1 is GTSNPN and CDR2 is SVGIG in the germline V gene (reference sequence). The CDR3 length is 14 residues. The CDR3 loop is CAWSVTDSNQPQHF. The CDR3 DNA is TGTGCCTGGAGTGTCACAGATAGCAATCAGCCCCAGCATTTT.

J is TRBJ1-2 and V is TRBV27; TRBD1 matches at 7 bases. This CDR3 is 14 amino acids long. The J segment lost 4 bases and the V segment lost 6 bases, leaving 8 bases of the junction unmatched. CDR1 is MNHEY, CDR2 SMNVEV, per germline (reference sequence). CDR3 coding DNA: TGTGCCAGCAGGACTACCGGGACAGCCTATGGCTACACCTTC. Amino acids: CASRTTGTAYGYTF.

The chain couples TRBV3-1 (or the pseudogene TRBV3-2) to TRBJ1-6; the D gene is possibly TRBD1 (6 bases). Trimming removed 1 base from V and 8 bases from J, with 12 bases in between. The CDR3 length is 15 residues. CDR1 LGHDT and CDR2 YNNKEL come from the germline V gene (reference sequence). CDR3 sequence reads: CASSQANRVYSPLHF. The CDR3 DNA is TGTGCCAGCAGCCAAGCAAACAGGGTTTATTCACCCCTCCACTTT.

J is TRBJ1-1 and V is TRBV10-3; 11 positions match TRBD1. The junction had 8 bases not matched to a gene; V was cut back by 6 bases and J by 5 bases. Germline V gene lookup returns CDR1 ENHRY and CDR2 SYGVKD. The CDR3 is made up of 15 amino acids. The CDR3 nucleotides read TGTGCCATCAGACCGGGACAGGGGGAAGGAACTGAAGCTTTCTTT. As protein: CAIRPGQGEGTEAFF.

The DNA of the CDR3 is TGCGCCAGCAGCCGCGGACAGGGGGAATATCATGAGCAGTTCTTC. Protein product: CASSRGQGEYHEQFF. V and J are TRBV4-1 and TRBJ2-1; TRBD1 aligns across 10 bases. Germline values: CDR1 MGHRA, CDR2 YSYEKL. The CDR3 has 15 residues. Unmatched junction bases numbered 8, after V lost 4 bases and J lost 8 bases.

The CDR3 loop is CASSSSGGDTDTQYF. The CDR3 region has the DNA TGTGCCAGCAGCTCAAGCGGGGGGGACACAGATACGCAGTATTTT. This sequence joins TRBV7-7 and TRBJ2-3; 10 bases map to TRBD2. V was clipped by 4 bases and J by 2 bases; unmatched bases: 3. This CDR3 contains 15 residues. CDR1 SSHAT and CDR2 FNYEAQ come from the germline V gene (reference sequence).

Written as DNA, the CDR3 is TGTGCCAGTAGTATGACAGGGGCGGAGACCCAGTACTTC. Translated: CASSMTGAETQYF. This chain joins TRBV19 and TRBJ2-5, with 8 bases identical to TRBD1. The germline CDR1 and CDR2 sequences are LNHDA and SQIVND (reference sequence). Trimming at V came to 3 bases and at J to 5 bases, leaving 2 bases not matched to a gene. This CDR3 contains 13 residues.

CDR3 sequence: CASSEEGAVTGELFF. CDR3 bases: TGTGCCAGCAGTGAAGAGGGGGCGGTCACCGGGGAGCTGTTTTTT. The rearrangement joins TRBV2 to TRBJ2-2, with 7 bases fitting TRBD1. The CDR3 length is 15 residues. Unmatched junction bases numbered 3, after V lost 1 base and J lost 4 bases. Germline CDR1 SNHLY, CDR2 FYNNEI.

This clone was detected once. The chain has TRBV2 and TRBJ1-2, with D unclear. CDR3 size: 12 residues. The V gene's germline CDR1 is SNHLY and CDR2 FYNNEI. Trimming left V 1 base short and J 7 bases short, with 7 bases between. The DNA for the CDR3 is TGTGCCAGCAGTGAAGAATCGTTTGGCTACACCTTC. Encoded protein: CASSEESFGYTF.

The CDR3 protein is CASSPRGVNQPQHF. DNA of the CDR3: TGTGCCAGCAGCCCCAGGGGAGTGAACCAGCCCCAGCATTTT. The chain employs TRBV5-6 and TRBJ1-5; D is perhaps TRBD1 (6 bases). The CDR3 loop spans 14 amino acids. V shed 4 bases and J shed 7 bases, with 15 bases lying between them. Germline V gene data show CDR1 as SGHDT and CDR2 as YYEEEE.

The V and J genes are TRBV28 and TRBJ1-2, with a tentative D call TRBD1 (5 bases). Germline V lookup: CDR1 MDHEN, CDR2 SYDVKM. The CDR3 spans 13 residues. Trimming removed 5 bases from V and 5 bases from J, with 12 bases in between. For the CDR3, the DNA is TGTGCCAGCAGTGATTGGGGCGAATATGGCTACACCTTC. Encoded protein: CASSDWGEYGYTF.

The V and J genes are TRBV7-6 and TRBJ1-3, with D maybe TRBD1 (5 bases). The ends were cut back, 0 bases at V and 8 bases at J, with 14 bases in the middle. Germline V gene lookup returns CDR1 SGHVS and CDR2 FNYEAQ. The CDR3 has 15 residues. CDR3 in DNA: TGTGCCAGCAGCTTAGCGGGGCACCGAAGGGACACCATATATTTT. Translating it yields CASSLAGHRRDTIYF.

The chain recombines TRBV19 with TRBJ1-2; unclear D gene. V dropped 2 bases and J dropped 4 bases, with 11 bases sitting between them. The CDR3 loop spans 14 amino acids. Germline V lookup: CDR1 LNHDA, CDR2 SQIVND (reference sequence). Written as DNA, the CDR3 is TGTGCCAGTAGTATATCAGCGCACCCCTATGGCTACACCTTC. It translates to CASSISAHPYGYTF.

V and J are TRBV29-1 and TRBJ2-7; tentative D call: TRBD1 (6 bases). Germline assignment: CDR1 SQVTM and CDR2 ANQGSEA. The CDR3 loop spans 11 amino acids. Trimming removed 4 bases at V and 7 bases at J, with 11 bases between. The CDR3: CSVGAGVEQYF. As DNA, the CDR3 is TGCAGCGTTGGAGCAGGGGTAGAGCAGTACTTC.

This rearrangement joins TRBV24-1 to TRBJ2-2, with D possibly TRBD1 on 6 matching bases. The CDR3 is made up of 14 amino acids. V lost 9 bases, J lost 4 bases, and 14 bases lay in between. Germline V lookup: CDR1 KGHDR, CDR2 SFDVKD. CDR3: CATSRTASTGELFF. The CDR3 nucleotides are TGTGCCACCTCCCGGACAGCCAGCACCGGGGAGCTGTTTTTT.

This chain joins TRBV12-5 and TRBJ1-5; 9 bases are shared with TRBD1. This CDR3 is built from 15 residues. Germline V gene lookup returns CDR1 LGHNT and CDR2 FRNRAP. V was clipped by 4 bases and J by 7 bases; unmatched bases: 8. For the CDR3, the DNA is TGTGCTAGTGGTTATACCGGGACAGGGCCCCAGCCCCAGCATTTT. This codes for CASGYTGTGPQPQHF.

J is TRBJ1-2 and V is TRBV10-1; D not certain. Germline-derived CDR1 and CDR2 are WNHNN and SYGVQD (reference sequence). This CDR3 is built from 12 residues. V was shortened by 11 bases and J by 7 bases, with 17 bases between the two germline ends. The CDR3: CAPREGKGGYTF. DNA for the CDR3: TGCGCCCCCCGGGAAGGGAAGGGTGGCTACACCTTC.